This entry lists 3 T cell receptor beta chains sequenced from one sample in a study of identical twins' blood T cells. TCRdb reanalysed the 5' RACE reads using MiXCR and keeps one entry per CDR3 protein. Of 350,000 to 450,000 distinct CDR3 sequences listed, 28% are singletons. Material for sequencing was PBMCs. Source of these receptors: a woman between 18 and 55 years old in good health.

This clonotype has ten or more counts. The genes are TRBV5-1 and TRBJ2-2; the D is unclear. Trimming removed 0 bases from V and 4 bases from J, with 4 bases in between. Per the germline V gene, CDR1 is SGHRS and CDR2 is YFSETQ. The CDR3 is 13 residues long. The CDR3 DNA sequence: TGCGCCAGCAGCTTGGAGGTCACCGGGGAGCTGTTTTTT. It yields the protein CASSLEVTGELFF.

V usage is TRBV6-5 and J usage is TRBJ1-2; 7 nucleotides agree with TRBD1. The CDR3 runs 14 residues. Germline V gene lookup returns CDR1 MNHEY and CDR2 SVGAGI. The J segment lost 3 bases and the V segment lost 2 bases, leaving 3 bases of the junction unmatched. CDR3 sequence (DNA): TGTGCCAGCAGTTACCAGGGGGAATACTATGGCTACACCTTC. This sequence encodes CASSYQGEYYGYTF.

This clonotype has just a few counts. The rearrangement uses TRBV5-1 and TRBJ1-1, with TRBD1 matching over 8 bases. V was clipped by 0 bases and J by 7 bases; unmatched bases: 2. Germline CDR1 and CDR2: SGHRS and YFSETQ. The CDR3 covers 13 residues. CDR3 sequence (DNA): TGCGCCAGCAGCTTGGCGGGACAGGATGAAGCTTTCTTT. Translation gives CASSLAGQDEAFF.